Each of the 16 T cell receptor beta chains below was sequenced from the same sample in a study of shared T cell receptors in the human thymus. Using immunoSEQ multiplex PCR, the repertoire was profiled, and TCRdb retains in-frame clones only, with some absent. Altogether hundreds of thousands of clones are present, around 89% being singletons, with the ten largest covering over 0.008%. The data also belong to a second study, concerning human thymus T cells.

The material sequenced was thymocytes. These receptors were obtained from a boy younger than two with a congenital heart defect.

The CDR3 reads CASSQRPGLAGRGPDTQYF. Written as DNA, the CDR3 is TGTGCCAGCAGTCAACGACCGGGACTAGCGGGCCGGGGTCCAGATACGCAGTATTTT. This rearrangement joins TRBV27 to TRBJ2-3; 12 bases are shared with TRBD2. From germline, CDR1 is MNHEY and CDR2 SMNVEV (reference sequence). The CDR3 sequence is 19 residues long. Trimming removed 5 bases from V and 4 bases from J; junction bases left unmatched: 16.

The rearrangement links TRBV27 to TRBJ2-1; D gene ambiguous. The V and J ends lost 5 bases and 2 bases respectively, with 16 bases between them. From germline, CDR1 is MNHEY and CDR2 SMNVEV (reference sequence). The CDR3 extends over 16 amino acids. The CDR3 coding sequence is TGTGCCAGCAGTCCCCCTTTGGGTAGCCCCTACAATGAGCAGTTCTTC. This sequence encodes CASSPPLGSPYNEQFF.

The J gene is TRBJ2-7, the V gene TRBV2; D perhaps matches TRBD2 (6 bases). V was cut by 7 bases and J by 0 bases, with 10 bases left in between. This CDR3 is 13 amino acids long. CDR1 and CDR2 from the germline V gene are SNHLY and FYNNEI. The DNA of the CDR3 is TGTGCCAGCATAGGCGGGGTCTCCTACGAGCAGTACTTC. This codes for CASIGGVSYEQYF.

The gene calls are TRBV14 and TRBJ2-7; TRBD1 is a possible D gene (5 bases). Looked up from germline, CDR1 is SGHDN and CDR2 is FVKESK. Trimming shortened V by 1 base and J by 5 bases, and 15 bases separated the two germline ends. CDR3 length: 15 residues. CDR3 nucleotide sequence: TGTGCCAGCAGCCAAGGCCCTGGCAGGGTCCACGAGCAGTACTTC. Translating gives CASSQGPGRVHEQYF. Based on the CDR3 plus reference TRBV14 and TRBJ2-7, the full variable domain is EAGVTQFPSHSVIEKGQTVTLRCDPISGHDNLYWYRRVMGKEIKFLLHFVKESKQDESGMPNNRFLAERTGGTYSTLKVQPAELEDSGVYFCASSQGPGRVHEQYFGPGTRLTVT.

This sequence joins TRBV10-3 and TRBJ2-7, with D unresolved. Trimming stripped 6 bases from V and 4 bases from J, with 16 bases between. Germline CDR1 is ENHRY and CDR2 is SYGVKD. The CDR3 contains 14 residues. As DNA, the CDR3 is TGTGCCATCAGCAAGAGCCACCGATCGTACGAGCAGTACTTC. It is translated as CAISKSHRSYEQYF.

The rearrangement links TRBV4-1 to TRBJ2-4, with 11 bases identical to TRBD2. In germline, CDR1 is MGHRA, CDR2 YSYEKL. CDR3 length equals 20 residues. The junction had 15 bases not matched to a gene; V was cut back by 0 bases and J by 5 bases. The CDR3 bases are TGCGCCAGCAGCCAAGATCTGCAGACTAGCGGGGAGGGGTATCAAAACATTCAGTACTTC. It codes for CASSQDLQTSGEGYQNIQYF.

The chain links TRBV11-2 to TRBJ1-5, with D perhaps TRBD1 (5 bases). Germline V gene lookup returns CDR1 SGHAT and CDR2 FQNNGV. The germline V and J ends were trimmed by 3 bases and 1 base, with 10 bases remaining between them. The CDR3 runs to 15 residues. The CDR3 spells CASSLGGDSNQPQHF. The CDR3 nucleotides are TGTGCCAGCAGCTTGGGGGGGGACAGCAATCAGCCCCAGCATTTT.

This chain connects TRBV11-2 to TRBJ2-5, with D possibly TRBD2 on 6 matching bases. V gave up 4 bases and J gave up 4 bases, with 16 bases separating them. The CDR3 extends over 15 amino acids. Germline V gene data show CDR1 as SGHAT and CDR2 as FQNNGV. In DNA, the CDR3 is TGTGCCAGCAGCTCCTGGTCGGGAGTTGGAGAGACCCAGTACTTC. It specifies CASSSWSGVGETQYF.

Turning to this clone: One end of the junction does not line up with germline, which may come from a read error. The rearrangement joins TRBV6-1 to TRBJ1-2, with 10 bases that match TRBD1. The CDR3 totals 13 residues. The germline CDR1 and CDR2 sequences are MNHNS and SASEGT. This CDR3 is CASGGDRGYGYAF. The CDR3 DNA reads as TGTGCCTCCGGAGGGGACAGGGGCTATGGCTACGCCTTC.

J is TRBJ1-2 and V is TRBV28; 8 bases match TRBD1. Per germline, CDR1 MDHEN and CDR2 SYDVKM. The V and J ends lost 5 bases and 4 bases, in that order; junction bases with no gene match: 9. This CDR3 has 15 amino acids. The CDR3, as DNA: TGTGCCAGCAGTCCCCGGACAGGGAGGTTCTATGGCTACACCTTC. Protein: CASSPRTGRFYGYTF.

This clone was seen only once. The chain couples TRBV15 to TRBJ2-7, with D possibly TRBD2 on 5 matching bases. Germline lookup yields CDR1 LNHNV and CDR2 YYDKDF (reference sequence). V gave up 5 bases and J gave up 3 bases, with 14 bases separating them. There are 14 residues in the CDR3. The CDR3 reads CATSRARGFYEQYF. The CDR3, as DNA: TGTGCCACCAGCCGCGCCCGCGGGTTCTACGAGCAGTACTTC.

This rearrangement joins TRBV6-6 to TRBJ2-7, with 13 bases identical to TRBD2. The V and J ends lost 6 bases and 2 bases, in that order; junction bases with no gene match: 7. CDR3 length: 16 residues. Germline V gene sequence: CDR1 MNHNY, CDR2 SVGAGI (reference sequence). The DNA of the CDR3 is TGTGCCAGCAGGTTACGTGGGACTAGCGGGACCTACGAGCAGTACTTC. Its translation is CASRLRGTSGTYEQYF.

In this sample, this clone turned up once. The rearrangement uses TRBV6-5 and TRBJ2-5, with D possibly TRBD1 on 5 matching bases. Trimming cost V 1 base and J 2 bases, with 8 bases left between them. Per the germline V gene, CDR1 is MNHEY and CDR2 is SVGAGI. The CDR3 contains 14 residues. In DNA form, the CDR3 reads TGTGCCAGCAGTTACTGGGGCCAACAAGAGACCCAGTACTTC. Its protein product is CASSYWGQQETQYF.

J is TRBJ2-3 and V is TRBV5-6, with TRBD1 matching over 10 bases. Germline V gene lookup returns CDR1 SGHDT and CDR2 YYEEEE. This CDR3 has 18 amino acids. V was pared by 3 bases and J by 0 bases, with 10 bases of the junction left unmatched. The CDR3 region is CASSSGQGPRSSTDTQYF. The DNA of the CDR3 is TGTGCCAGCAGCTCGGGACAGGGGCCCCGTTCTAGCACAGATACGCAGTATTTT.

This chain uses TRBV4-3 with TRBJ2-1, with a tentative D call TRBD2 (5 bases). Germline V gives CDR1 LGHNA, CDR2 YSLEER. The CDR3 spans 15 residues. V was trimmed by 0 bases and J by 2 bases, leaving 8 bases between them. CDR3: CASSQDSSAYNEQFF. CDR3 DNA: TGCGCCAGCAGCCAAGATAGTAGCGCCTACAATGAGCAGTTCTTC.

Details on this clone: The sample has other DNA sequences that encode this CDR3 too. The chain employs TRBV6-1 and TRBJ2-1; D perhaps matches TRBD2 (6 bases). The V end lost 2 bases, the J end lost 6 bases, and 8 bases lay between the germline ends. CDR3 length equals 13 residues. CDR1 and CDR2 from the germline V gene are MNHNS and SASEGT. In DNA form, the CDR3 reads TGTGCCAGCAGTGAAAGGAGGGGCAATGAGCAGTTCTTC. It specifies CASSERRGNEQFF.